Listed below are T cell receptor beta chains from one sample, sequenced in a study of blood T cell repertoires in COVID-19. Measured with immunoSEQ multiplex PCR; TCRdb has only the in-frame clones, and not every one. Among about 260,000 clones listed, roughly 80% were seen once. Sequencing was performed on peripheral blood. Receptors originate from a woman in her fifties or sixties who had recovered from COVID-19. Each CDR3 is given with its conserved first and last residue. A D gene is named only where the DNA matches it firmly. Where a row states a size, it is once, few, many or the class of an expanded clone; other rows omit it.

j_gene,v_gene,d_gene,abundance,CDR3nt,CDR3aa
TRBJ1-5,TRBV7-2,.,few,TGTGCCAGCAGCTTATTCCTTAGCAATCAGCCCCAGCATTTT,CASSLFLSNQPQHF
TRBJ1-3,TRBV20-1,.,few,TGCAGTACTCGATGGGGAAACACCATATATTTT,CSTRWGNTIYF
TRBJ1-1,TRBV4-3,.,.,TGCGCCAGCAGCCGAGGGAAGGGCACTGAAGCTTTCTTT,CASSRGKGTEAFF
TRBJ1-1,TRBV5-1,TRBD1,few,TGCGCCAGCAGACCCGACAGGGTGATTGTTGAAGCTTTCTTT,CASRPDRVIVEAFF
TRBJ1-6,TRBV27,.,.,TGTGCCAGCAGTTTATCCAGGGGTGGGAATTCACCCCTCCACTTT,CASSLSRGGNSPLHF
TRBJ2-1,TRBV7-3,TRBD2,once,TGTGCCAGCAGCCCGGGGGGGTTCGCAAATGAGCAGTTCTTC,CASSPGGFANEQFF
TRBJ1-2,TRBV7-3,TRBD1,.,TGTGCCAGCAGCTCGGGACAGGGTGAAGGCTACACCTTC,CASSSGQGEGYTF
TRBJ1-5,TRBV10-3,.,.,TGTGCCATCAGTGACCCCGGGGGGTCAAGCAATCAGCCCCAGCATTTT,CAISDPGGSSNQPQHF
TRBJ2-1,TRBV28,.,.,TGTGCCAGCATCGGTGCGGGACAGAGTTACAATGAGCAGTTCTTC,CASIGAGQSYNEQFF
TRBJ2-7,TRBV18,TRBD1,.,TGTGCCAGCTCACCAAGAGCCGGGACAGGGGGAACCTACGAGCAGTACTTC,CASSPRAGTGGTYEQYF
TRBJ2-2,TRBV6-6,.,once,TGTGCCAGCAGTTACAGAGAATTCACCGGGGAGCTGTTTTTT,CASSYREFTGELFF
TRBJ1-4,TRBV30,TRBD1,.,TGTGCCTGGAGGGGAGGACAGGCCTCTAATGAAAAACTGTTTTTT,CAWRGGQASNEKLFF
TRBJ1-1,TRBV7-2,.,.,TGTGCCAGCAGCTTTGGGGTTCGGGGGACTGAAGCTTTCTTT,CASSFGVRGTEAFF
TRBJ1-5,TRBV30,.,.,TGTGCCTGGTCCCCTATCACAGGCTTTCAGCCCCAGCATTTT,CAWSPITGFQPQHF
TRBJ1-1,TRBV5-1,.,.,TGCGCCAGCAGCCTGGGGCCTCTTGAAGCTTTCTTT,CASSLGPLEAFF
TRBJ2-2,TRBV5-1,TRBD1,.,TGCGCCAGCAGCCTGCATGGACAGGGGAACACCGGGGAGCTGTTTTTT,CASSLHGQGNTGELFF
TRBJ2-5,TRBV27,.,.,TGTGCCAGCAGTTTGCGGGGCCGGGAGACCCAGTACTTC,CASSLRGRETQYF
TRBJ1-1,TRBV2,.,.,TGTGCCAGCAGTGAACAGGGGAGAGCTGAAGCTTTCTTT,CASSEQGRAEAFF
TRBJ2-3,TRBV12-2,.,.,TGTGCAAGTCGCTTAGATAAGGACACCGGGAGCACAGATACGCAGTATTTT,CASRLDKDTGSTDTQYF
TRBJ2-3,TRBV28,TRBD1,.,TGTGCCAGCACGCCACAGGGGACCACAGATACGCAGTATTTT,CASTPQGTTDTQYF
TRBJ2-1,TRBV5-4,TRBD2,once,TGTGCCAGCAGCCCCTCCGGGACTAGCGCTCACAATGAGCAGTTCTTC,CASSPSGTSAHNEQFF
TRBJ1-3,TRBV6-5,.,.,TGTGCCACCGGAGGGGTGGCCCGGGGGGGAAACACCATATATTTT,CATGGVARGGNTIYF
TRBJ2-7,TRBV4-1,.,.,TGCGCCAGCAGCCAAGTCCCCGGGGATGAGCAGTACTTC,CASSQVPGDEQYF
TRBJ1-1,TRBV10-3,.,.,TGTGCCATCAGTGAGTCTCCGCCGGGGGTGGGCACTGAAGCTTTCTTT,CAISESPPGVGTEAFF
TRBJ2-1,TRBV2,TRBD2,.,TGTGCCAGCAGTGTTTTGCGGCTAGCGGGCCAGCGCGGGAATGAGCAGTTCTTC,CASSVLRLAGQRGNEQFF
TRBJ2-4,TRBV28,TRBD1,.,TGTGCCAGCAGATCCCCGGGGACAGCGAAAGCCAAAAACATTCAGTACTTC,CASRSPGTAKAKNIQYF
TRBJ2-2,TRBV9,.,.,TGTGCCAGCAGCGTACGAGGTAGCACCGGGGAGCTGTTTTTT,CASSVRGSTGELFF
TRBJ2-7,TRBV27,.,.,TGTGCCAGCAGTCCCTGGGGCGAACGTCGATACGAGCAGTACTTC,CASSPWGERRYEQYF
TRBJ1-1,TRBV27,.,.,TGTGCCAGCAGTTTATCTAACTGGGTCGGGGGGCGGCCCCAGGACACTGAAGCTTTCTTT,CASSLSNWVGGRPQDTEAFF
TRBJ2-5,TRBV24-1,.,.,TGTGCCACCAGTGACAATACAGGAGCGCCTCAAGAGACCCAGTACTTC,CATSDNTGAPQETQYF
TRBJ2-7,TRBV28,.,.,TGTGCCAGTTTGGGAGGGGGAAGTACCTACGAGCAGTACTTC,CASLGGGSTYEQYF
TRBJ1-4,TRBV7-2,TRBD1,.,TGTGCCAGCAGCTTAGGACAGGGTAATGAAAAACTGTTTTTT,CASSLGQGNEKLFF
TRBJ1-5,TRBV30,.,.,TGTGCCTGGAGTGTTTCTCCAGAATCTAGCAATCAGCCCCAGCATTTT,CAWSVSPESSNQPQHF
TRBJ1-1,TRBV6-2/TRBV6-3,.,.,TGTGCCAGCAGTTATCCGGGGGTTGTCCCCTTTGAAGCTTTCTTT,CASSYPGVVPFEAFF
TRBJ1-6,TRBV2,.,.,TGTGCCAGCAGTGAAACTACACCCCTCCACTTT,CASSETTPLHF
TRBJ2-2,TRBV11-2,TRBD2,.,TGTGCCAGCAGCGCCCGGACTAGCGGGAGGAACACCGGGGAGCTGTTTTTT,CASSARTSGRNTGELFF
TRBJ1-2,TRBV19,TRBD1,.,TGTGCCAGTAGTGCCGCCGGGACAGAGCGCTATGGCTACACCTTC,CASSAAGTERYGYTF
TRBJ1-5,TRBV7-9,.,few,TGTGCCAGCAGCTTCTCGGGAAATCAGCCCCAGCATTTT,CASSFSGNQPQHF
TRBJ2-7,TRBV6-5,.,few,TGTGCCAGCAGTTCCACTGCCGGCGAGCAGTACTTC,CASSSTAGEQYF
TRBJ2-1,TRBV5-1,.,.,TGCGCCAGCAGCTTGGTCTCCGCGGAATCCTACAATGAGCAGTTCTTC,CASSLVSAESYNEQFF
TRBJ1-4,TRBV5-1,.,.,TGCGCCAGCAGTCGGGCAGGGTTGAATGAAAAACTGTTTTTT,CASSRAGLNEKLFF
TRBJ1-2,TRBV2,.,once,TGTGCCAGCACCTTACAGGGCCCGCTGACGTATGGCTACACCTTC,CASTLQGPLTYGYTF
TRBJ2-5,TRBV7-9,.,.,TGTGCCAGCAGCTTTCGAAGCCGAGAGACCCAGTACTTC,CASSFRSRETQYF
TRBJ2-3,TRBV6-5,TRBD1,once,TGTGCCAGCAGCCTACCGGGACAGGGAACAGATACGCAGTATTTT,CASSLPGQGTDTQYF
TRBJ2-3,TRBV18,.,.,TGTGCCAGCTCACCAGCCAGATCCATAAGCACAGATACGCAGTATTTT,CASSPARSISTDTQYF